This TCR beta chain was sequenced during a study of T cells in Graves' hyperthyroidism and ophthalmopathy. Study-wide context: Peripheral blood sampling occurred at initial diagnosis, before any treatment.

Diagnostic assessment was based on clinical symptoms, serum thyroxine and TRAb, thyroid ultrasound and orbital computed tomography. Study conclusions and caveats: The model identified upcoming ophthalmopathy a median approximately six months ahead of onset.

This clonotype was seen ten or more times. What it binds is not known. This CDR3 has 13 amino acids. CDR1 and CDR2 from the germline V gene are MDHEN and SYDVKM. Trimming took off 5 bases at V and 4 bases at J, with 12 bases between the two ends. TCR beta CDR3 regions were amplified from RNA transcripts. Primed by the HTBI set, a first-round RT-PCR was run on the TCR CDR3. TCRdb re-called the multiplex PCR reads with MiXCR, one entry per CDR3 protein. The sample includes 250,000 to 300,000 distinct CDR3 sequences, around 20% of them seen just once. V and J are TRBV28 and TRBJ2-7; no definite D call. Sequenced sample: blood. This receptor was identified in a man aged 45-65 years with Graves' ophthalmopathy. The CDR3 region is CASSPFDGYEQYF. The DNA of the CDR3 is TGTGCCAGCAGTCCCTTCGACGGTTACGAGCAGTACTTC.